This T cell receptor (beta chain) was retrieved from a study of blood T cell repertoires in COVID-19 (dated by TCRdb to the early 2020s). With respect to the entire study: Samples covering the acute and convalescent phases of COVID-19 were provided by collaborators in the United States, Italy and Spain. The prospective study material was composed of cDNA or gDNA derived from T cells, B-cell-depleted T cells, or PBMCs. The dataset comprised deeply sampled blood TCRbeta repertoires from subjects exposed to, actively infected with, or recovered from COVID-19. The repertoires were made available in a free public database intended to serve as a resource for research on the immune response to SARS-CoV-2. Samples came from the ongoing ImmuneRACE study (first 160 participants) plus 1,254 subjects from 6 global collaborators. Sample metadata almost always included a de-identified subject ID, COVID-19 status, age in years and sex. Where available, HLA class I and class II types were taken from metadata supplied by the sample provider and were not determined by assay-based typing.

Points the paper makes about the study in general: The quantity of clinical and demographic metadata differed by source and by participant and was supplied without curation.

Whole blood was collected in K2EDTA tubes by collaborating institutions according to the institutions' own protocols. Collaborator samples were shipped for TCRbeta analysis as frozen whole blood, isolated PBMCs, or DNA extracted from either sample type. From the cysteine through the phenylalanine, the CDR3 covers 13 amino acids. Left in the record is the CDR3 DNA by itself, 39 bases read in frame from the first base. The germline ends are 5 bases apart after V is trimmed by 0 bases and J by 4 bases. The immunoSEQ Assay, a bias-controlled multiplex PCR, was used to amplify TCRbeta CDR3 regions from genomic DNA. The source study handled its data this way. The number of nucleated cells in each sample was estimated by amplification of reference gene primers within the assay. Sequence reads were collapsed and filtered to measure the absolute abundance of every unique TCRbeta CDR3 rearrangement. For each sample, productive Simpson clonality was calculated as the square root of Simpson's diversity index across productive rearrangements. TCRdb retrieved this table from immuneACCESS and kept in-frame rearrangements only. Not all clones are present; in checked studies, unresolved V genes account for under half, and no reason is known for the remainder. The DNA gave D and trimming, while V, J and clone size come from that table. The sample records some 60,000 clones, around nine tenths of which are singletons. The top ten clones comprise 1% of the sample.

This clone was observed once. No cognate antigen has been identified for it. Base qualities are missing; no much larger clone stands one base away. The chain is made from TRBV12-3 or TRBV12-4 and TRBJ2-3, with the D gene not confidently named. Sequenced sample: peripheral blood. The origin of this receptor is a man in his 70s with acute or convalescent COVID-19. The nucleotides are TGTGCCAGCAGTTTAGCTATCCCAGATACGCAGTATTTT. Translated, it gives CASSLAIPDTQYF.